These 22 T cell receptor beta chains came from one sample sequenced in a study of T-cell memory formation after mild COVID-19. TCRdb independently ran MiXCR on the 5' RACE reads; one entry per CDR3 protein. The sample carries 85,000 to 130,000 distinct CDR3 sequences, 11% recorded once. Specimen: PBMCs or a T cell subset sorted from them (not recorded which). The origin of the receptors is a man between 18 and 35 years old who had mild COVID-19 (a few samples of this study predate the infection). Cell type and time point are not known.

The chain joins TRBV7-6 to TRBJ2-5, with 10 bases fitting TRBD2. The length of the CDR3 is 14 residues. The junction had 6 bases not matched to a gene; V was cut back by 8 bases and J by 3 bases. Germline V gene lookup returns CDR1 SGHVS and CDR2 FNYEAQ. The CDR3 nucleotides read TGTGCCAGCTCATCTAGCGGGGGAAAAGAGACCCAGTACTTC. This translates into CASSSSGGKETQYF.

This clonotype was counted at least ten times. This sequence joins TRBV7-6 and TRBJ2-7; D is possibly TRBD1 (8 bases). Germline assignment: CDR1 SGHVS and CDR2 FNYEAQ. The CDR3 has 15 residues. The ends were cut back, 5 bases at V and 1 base at J, with 15 bases in the middle. DNA for the CDR3: TGTGCCAGCAGCCCGGGAGGACAGGGATCCTACGAGCAGTACTTC. This sequence encodes CASSPGGQGSYEQYF. Full variable domain (missing parts from reference TRBV7-6 and TRBJ2-7): GAGVSQSPRYKVTKRGQDVALRCDPISGHVSLYWYRQALGQGPEFLTYFNYEAQQDKSGLPNDRFSAERPEGSISTLTIQRTEQRDSAMYRCASSPGGQGSYEQYFGPGTRLTVT.

The chain recombines TRBV7-2 with TRBJ2-7, with unresolved D. Trimming removed 3 bases from V and 2 bases from J, with 8 bases in between. The germline V gene has CDR1 SGHTA and CDR2 FQGNSA. The CDR3 has 13 amino acids. DNA for the CDR3: TGTGCCAGCAGCTTTGAAGGGACCTACGAGCAGTACTTC. As protein: CASSFEGTYEQYF.

The rearrangement joins TRBV3-1 to TRBJ2-1, with D maybe TRBD1 (6 bases). There are 15 residues in the CDR3. Germline V lookup: CDR1 LGHDT, CDR2 YNNKEL (reference sequence). With 1 base removed from V and 5 bases from J, the gap between germline ends came to 12 bases. This CDR3 is CASSQGAPGDNEQFF. The CDR3 DNA reads as TGTGCCAGCAGCCAAGGTGCCCCAGGGGACAATGAGCAGTTCTTC.

This clonotype was detected a few times. V gene TRBV19 combines with J gene TRBJ1-1; D is undetermined. Trimming took 0 bases from V and 2 from J, leaving 4 bases between them. Germline values: CDR1 LNHDA, CDR2 SQIVND (reference sequence). The CDR3 length is 13 residues. This CDR3 reads CASSIERNTEAFF. CDR3 nucleotides: TGTGCCAGTAGTATAGAGCGCAACACTGAAGCTTTCTTT.

This clonotype was observed many times. This sequence joins TRBV4-1 and TRBJ1-1, with D uncertain. Trimming took off 1 base at V and 0 bases at J, with 9 bases between the two ends. This CDR3 region has 15 residues. CDR1 and CDR2 (germline): MGHRA, YSYEKL. The CDR3, as DNA: TGCGCCAGCAGCCAAGCAACACCCATGAACACTGAAGCTTTCTTT. It encodes CASSQATPMNTEAFF.

This clonotype has more than one count but fewer than ten. The chain couples TRBV15 to TRBJ1-1; D uncertain. Germline loops: CDR1 LNHNV, CDR2 YYDKDF (reference sequence). The CDR3 runs 13 residues. V lost 4 bases to trimming and J lost 5 bases, with 11 bases between them. The CDR3 nucleotides read TGTGCCACCAGCACCCGGGCGGGGACTGAAGCTTTCTTT. Translating it yields CATSTRAGTEAFF.

This rearrangement joins TRBV29-1 to TRBJ1-2; D gene unclear. V dropped 0 bases and J dropped 3 bases, with 14 bases sitting between them. The germline CDR1 and CDR2 sequences are SQVTM and ANQGSEA. This CDR3 contains 15 residues. The CDR3 region is CSVEEDAGSHYGYTF. Here the CDR3 DNA reads TGCAGCGTTGAAGAAGATGCGGGTTCGCACTATGGCTACACCTTC.

This chain uses TRBV2 with TRBJ2-1; D remains ambiguous. Per the germline V gene, CDR1 is SNHLY and CDR2 is FYNNEI. CDR3 length: 11 residues. V lost 7 bases and J lost 6, with 7 bases in between. The CDR3: CASTVLNEQFF. The DNA for the CDR3 is TGTGCCAGCACCGTCCTCAATGAGCAGTTCTTC.

This clonotype occurred many times. This chain links TRBV29-1 with TRBJ1-2, with 9 bases aligning to TRBD1. The ends lost 6 bases at V and 3 bases at J; junction bases unmatched: 5. Looked up from germline, CDR1 is SQVTM and CDR2 is ANQGSEA. This CDR3 contains 13 residues. The CDR3 protein is CSVDRGDDYGYTF. As DNA, the CDR3 is TGCAGCGTGGACAGGGGTGATGACTATGGCTACACCTTC.

The J gene is TRBJ2-7, the V gene TRBV4-1, with a tentative D call TRBD2 (5 bases). The V and J ends lost 0 bases and 1 base respectively, with 7 bases between them. This CDR3 has 14 amino acids. Germline V gene data show CDR1 as MGHRA and CDR2 as YSYEKL. The CDR3: CASSQDRGSYEQYV. CDR3 DNA sequence: TGCGCCAGCAGCCAAGATAGAGGGTCCTACGAGCAGTACGTC.

The DNA for the CDR3 is TGTGCCAGCAGCTTAGGACTACCAAGCACAGATACGCAGTATTTT. Encoded protein: CASSLGLPSTDTQYF. The rearrangement joins TRBV7-9 to TRBJ2-3; D perhaps matches TRBD2 (5 bases). Trimming left V 1 base short and J 0 bases short, with 8 bases between. Germline values: CDR1 SEHNR, CDR2 FQNEAQ (reference sequence). This CDR3 region has 15 residues.

This clonotype appeared a few times. The chain employs TRBV6-5 and TRBJ2-6, with D possibly TRBD2 on 5 matching bases. This CDR3 spans 16 amino acids. V gave up 2 bases and J gave up 0 bases, with 8 bases separating them. Looked up from germline, CDR1 is MNHEY and CDR2 is SVGAGI. CDR3: CASSYLGSSGANVLTF. The CDR3 DNA follows: TGTGCCAGCAGTTACCTGGGGAGCTCTGGGGCCAACGTCCTGACTTTC.

The chain is built from TRBV2 and TRBJ1-2; no clear D. The CDR3 is 15 amino acids. Per the germline V gene, CDR1 is SNHLY and CDR2 is FYNNEI. The germline V and J ends were trimmed by 3 bases and 0 bases, with 11 bases remaining between them. The CDR3: CASSDEGTANYGYTF. The CDR3 nucleotides are TGTGCCAGCAGTGATGAAGGCACAGCTAACTATGGCTACACCTTC.

The chain is built from TRBV27 and TRBJ1-6; D is undetermined. This CDR3 spans 13 amino acids. CDR1 is MNHEY, CDR2 SMNVEV, per germline (reference sequence). The V gene lost 2 bases and the J gene lost 14 bases, with 13 bases spanning the gap. In nucleotides, the CDR3 is TGTGCCAGCAGTTTAGGGGAACGAAGGACCCTCCACTTT. Translation: CASSLGERRTLHF.

This chain connects TRBV27 to TRBJ2-1; the D call may be TRBD1 or TRBD2 (6 bases each). The CDR3 spans 12 residues. The germline V gene has CDR1 MNHEY and CDR2 SMNVEV (reference sequence). Trimming took off 5 bases at V and 6 bases at J, with 8 bases between the two ends. CDR3 sequence reads: CASSPGANEQFF. DNA for the CDR3: TGTGCCAGCAGTCCGGGGGCCAATGAGCAGTTCTTC.

This clonotype was counted only a few times. This chain connects TRBV30 to TRBJ2-5; perhaps TRBD1 as D (7 bases). Germline V gene sequence: CDR1 GTSNPN, CDR2 SVGIG (reference sequence). The ends were cut back, 3 bases at V and 5 bases at J, with 19 bases in the middle. This CDR3 comprises 15 residues. CDR3 in DNA: TGTGCCTGGAGCAACTACATAGCAGGGGGGGAGACCCAGTACTTC. Its protein is CAWSNYIAGGETQYF.

This clonotype was detected many times. The chain combines TRBV20-1 with TRBJ2-7, with TRBD2 as a possible D gene (5 bases). Germline V lookup: CDR1 DFQATT, CDR2 SNEGSKA (reference sequence). The CDR3 length is 12 residues. Trimming took off 1 base at V and 4 bases at J, with 8 bases between the two ends. The CDR3 coding sequence is TGCAGTGCTAGAGGGACGGGGTACGAGCAGTACTTC. Residues: CSARGTGYEQYF.

This clonotype was counted only a few times. This CDR3 reads CASSRTAPNTGELFF. As DNA, the CDR3 is TGCGCCAGCAGCAGGACGGCCCCGAACACCGGGGAGCTGTTTTTT. V is TRBV4-1 and J is TRBJ2-2; D unresolved. The CDR3 has 15 amino acids. V was cut by 5 bases and J by 0 bases, with 10 bases left in between. Germline values: CDR1 MGHRA, CDR2 YSYEKL.

The chain is built from TRBV5-5 and TRBJ2-7; a weak D match, TRBD1 (6 bases). V lost 4 bases and J 1 base, leaving 12 bases between the germline ends. This CDR3 contains 14 residues. The V gene's germline CDR1 is SGHKS and CDR2 YYEKEE (reference sequence). The CDR3 region is CASSPEQGSYEQYF. The CDR3 DNA follows: TGTGCCAGCAGCCCCGAACAGGGTTCCTACGAGCAGTACTTC.

This clonotype has a handful of counts. V and J are TRBV30 and TRBJ2-7; D possibly uses TRBD1 or TRBD2 (5 bases each). V was shortened by 1 base and J by 2 bases, with 9 bases between the two germline ends. The CDR3 is 13 residues long. The V gene's germline CDR1 is GTSNPN and CDR2 SVGIG (reference sequence). The CDR3 sequence is CAWSEGTPYEQYF. The CDR3 DNA reads as TGTGCCTGGAGTGAAGGGACCCCCTACGAGCAGTACTTC.

This rearrangement joins TRBV6-5 to TRBJ1-1; D possibly corresponds to TRBD1 (5 bases). The CDR3 is made up of 15 amino acids. The V gene lost 5 bases and the J gene lost 1 base, with 14 bases spanning the gap. The V gene's germline CDR1 is MNHEY and CDR2 SVGAGI. Here the CDR3 DNA reads TGTGCCAGCAGTCCAAGTACGAGGGGGAACACTGAAGCTTTCTTT. Its protein product is CASSPSTRGNTEAFF.